The sequence of this T cell receptor (beta chain) was determined in a study of blood T cell repertoires in COVID-19. Study overall: Nucleic acid was either cDNA or gDNA, and it came from T cells, B-cell-depleted T cells, or PBMCs.

Clones were sequenced by immunoSEQ multiplex PCR, and TCRdb holds only the in-frame ones, with some missing. The sample gives about 190,000 clones, roughly four fifths of which show up once; under 15% is in the top ten. Germline V gene sequence: CDR1 GTSNPN, CDR2 SVGIG (reference sequence). CDR3 length: 15 residues. The V end was cut by 8 bases, the J end by 0 bases, with 14 bases between. In its sample, this clone was seen once. The chain carries TRBV30 and TRBJ2-6, with D unclear. The sequenced sample consisted of peripheral blood. This receptor was identified in a woman in her forties or fifties with acute or convalescent COVID-19. This CDR3 is CAARRSNSGANVLTF. The DNA for the CDR3 is TGTGCCGCCCGCAGATCCAACTCTGGGGCCAACGTCCTGACTTTC.